This T cell receptor (beta chain) is from a study of T cell changes during pregnancy in multiple sclerosis. Assay used: immunoSEQ multiplex PCR; TCRdb lists only in-frame clones, some missing. There are about 55,000 clones in the sample; 90% to 95% occur only once, and under 5% lies in the top ten. J gave up 5 bases and V 1 base, and 11 bases lay outside the gene matches. The V gene's germline CDR1 is MNHEY and CDR2 SMNVEV (reference sequence). The CDR3 runs to 18 residues. The V gene is TRBV27, the J gene TRBJ2-5, with 12 nucleotides matching TRBD2. Sequencing was performed on CD8+ T cells from peripheral blood mononuclear cells, taken in the second trimester of pregnancy. The source is a female donor with multiple sclerosis, enrolled in a pregnancy study. The CDR3 nucleotides are TGTGCCAGCAGTTTATTGGGACTAGCGGGTGCCAGTGGGGAGACCCAGTACTTC. It specifies CASSLLGLAGASGETQYF.